The present entry profiles one T cell receptor (beta chain) with its context. What it binds is not known. This sample was taken from a study of T cell responses to AZD1222 COVID-19 vaccine. Whole-study results and caveats: Donors were mostly white British, more females; clonal diversity possibly underestimated. Just a handful of AZD1222 recipients tested seropositive at baseline. The study found Spike-specific TCR breadth and depth rose after two AZD1222 doses.

Germline loops: CDR1 GTSNPN, CDR2 SVGIG (reference sequence). The CDR3 covers 14 residues. Trimming cost V 2 bases and J 5 bases, with 15 bases left between them. TCRdb's copy holds only in-frame clones and misses some; the assay was immunoSEQ multiplex PCR. The profile shows under 150,000 clones, roughly 93% of them singletons. J is TRBJ1-1 and V is TRBV30; no definite D call. The clonotype originates from an adult in good health. Sequencing was performed on peripheral blood, taken on day 0 of AZD1222 vaccination. Written as DNA, the CDR3 is TGTGCCTGGAGTTCACGGGAGGGATATACTGAAGCTTTCTTT. This sequence encodes CAWSSREGYTEAFF.